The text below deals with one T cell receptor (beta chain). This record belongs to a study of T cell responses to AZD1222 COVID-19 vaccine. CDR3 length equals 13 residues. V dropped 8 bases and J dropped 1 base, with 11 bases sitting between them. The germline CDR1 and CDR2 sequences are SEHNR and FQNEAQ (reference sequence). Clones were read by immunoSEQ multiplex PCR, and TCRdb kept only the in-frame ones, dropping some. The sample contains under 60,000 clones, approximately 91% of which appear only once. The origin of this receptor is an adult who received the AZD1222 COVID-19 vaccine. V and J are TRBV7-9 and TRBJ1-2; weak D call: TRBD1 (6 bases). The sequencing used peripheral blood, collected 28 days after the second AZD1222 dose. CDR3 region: CASRQELNYGYTF. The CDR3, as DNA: TGTGCCAGCCGACAGGAGCTTAACTATGGCTACACCTTC.